The clone carrying this T cell receptor beta chain was counted between two and nine times. The target antigen is unknown. These data originate in a study of glioma-infiltrating T cells. Using RNA template, CDR3s of TCR alpha and beta were amplified with iRepertoire arm-PCR. Input was 100-400 ng of tissue mRNA or PBMC total RNA. TCRdb ran MiXCR on the multiplex PCR reads and lists one entry per CDR3 protein. The table has about 89,000 distinct CDR3 sequences, around a quarter seen once; the top ten hold 6.7%. Study-level results: Gliomas, especially low-grade, showed above-expected tissue-blood divergence; non-neoplastic patients showed below. Very few CDR3 sequences were shared between tissue and blood.

Trimming took 3 bases from V and 8 from J; bases not matched to a gene: 3. CDR3 size: 15 residues. Germline V gene lookup returns CDR1 SEHNR and CDR2 FQNEAQ (reference sequence). The rearrangement links TRBV7-9 to TRBJ2-1; 14 nucleotides line up with TRBD2. The receptor was derived from a human donor with low-grade glioma or glioblastoma, undergoing nonglioma brain surgery, or in good health (not recorded which). What was sequenced was glioma tissue, nonneoplastic brain tissue, or PBMCs (not recorded which). CDR3 in amino acids: CASSLTSGRADEQFF. CDR3 coding DNA: TGTGCCAGCAGCTTGACTAGCGGGAGGGCGGATGAGCAGTTCTTC. Full variable domain (rest looked up from reference TRBV7-9 and TRBJ2-1): DTGVSQNPRHKITKRGQNVTFRCDPISEHNRLYWYRQTLGQGPEFLTYFQNEAQLEKSRLLSDRFSAERPKGSFSTLEIQRTEQGDSAMYLCASSLTSGRADEQFFGPGTRLTVL.